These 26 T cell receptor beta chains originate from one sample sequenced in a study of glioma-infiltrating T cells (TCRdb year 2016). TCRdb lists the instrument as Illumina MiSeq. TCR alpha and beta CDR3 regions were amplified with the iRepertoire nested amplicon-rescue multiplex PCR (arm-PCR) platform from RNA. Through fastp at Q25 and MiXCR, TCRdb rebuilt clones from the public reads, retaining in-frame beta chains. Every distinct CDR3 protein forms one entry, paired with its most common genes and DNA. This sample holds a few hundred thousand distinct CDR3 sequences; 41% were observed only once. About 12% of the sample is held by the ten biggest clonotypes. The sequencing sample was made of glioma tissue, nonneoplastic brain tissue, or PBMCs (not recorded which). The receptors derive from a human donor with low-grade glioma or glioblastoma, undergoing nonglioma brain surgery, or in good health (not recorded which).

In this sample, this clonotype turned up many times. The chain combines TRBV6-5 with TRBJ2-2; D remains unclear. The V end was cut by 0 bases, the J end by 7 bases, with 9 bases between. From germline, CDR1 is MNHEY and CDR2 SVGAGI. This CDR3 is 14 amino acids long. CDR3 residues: CASSYSSPYGELFF. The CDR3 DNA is TGTGCCAGCAGTTACTCGAGCCCTTACGGGGAGCTGTTTTTT.

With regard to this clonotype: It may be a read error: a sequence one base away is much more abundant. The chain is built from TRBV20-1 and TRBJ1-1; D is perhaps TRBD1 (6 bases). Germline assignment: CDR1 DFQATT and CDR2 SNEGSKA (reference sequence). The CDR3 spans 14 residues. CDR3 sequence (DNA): TGCAGTGCTAGAGTCGCAGGGAGGGACACTGAAGCTATCTTT. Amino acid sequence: CSARVAGRDTEAIF.

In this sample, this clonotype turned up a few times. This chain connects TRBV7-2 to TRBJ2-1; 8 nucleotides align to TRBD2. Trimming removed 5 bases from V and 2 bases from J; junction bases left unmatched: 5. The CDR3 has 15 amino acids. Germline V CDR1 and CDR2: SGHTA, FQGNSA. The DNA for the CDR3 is TGTGCCAGCAGCGTAAGCGGGAGAACCTACAATGAGCAGTTCTTC. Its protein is CASSVSGRTYNEQFF.

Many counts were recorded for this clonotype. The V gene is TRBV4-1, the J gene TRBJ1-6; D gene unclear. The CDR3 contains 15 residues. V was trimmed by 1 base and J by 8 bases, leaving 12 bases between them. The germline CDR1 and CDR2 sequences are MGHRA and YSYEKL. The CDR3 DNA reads TGCGCCAGCAGCCAAGCTTTGCCGTCGGATTCACCCCTCCACTTT. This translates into CASSQALPSDSPLHF.

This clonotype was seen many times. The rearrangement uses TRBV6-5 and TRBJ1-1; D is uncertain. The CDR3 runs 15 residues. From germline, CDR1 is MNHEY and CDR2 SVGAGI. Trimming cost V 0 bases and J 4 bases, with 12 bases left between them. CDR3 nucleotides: TGTGCCAGCAGTTACTCGATAGGTCTCGGCACTGAAGCTTTCTTT. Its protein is CASSYSIGLGTEAFF.

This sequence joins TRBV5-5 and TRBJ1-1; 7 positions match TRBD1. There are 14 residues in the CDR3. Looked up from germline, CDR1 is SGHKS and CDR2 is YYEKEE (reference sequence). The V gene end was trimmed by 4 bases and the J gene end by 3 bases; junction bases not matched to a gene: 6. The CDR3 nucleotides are TGTGCCAGCAGCACCCGGACAGGCTACACTGAAGCTTTCTTT. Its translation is CASSTRTGYTEAFF. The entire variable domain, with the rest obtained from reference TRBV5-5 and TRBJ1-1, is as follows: DAGVTQSPTHLIKTRGQQVTLRCSPISGHKSVSWYQQVLGQGPQFIFQYYEKEERGRGNFPDRFSARQFPNYSSELNVNALLLGDSALYLCASSTRTGYTEAFFGQGTRLTVV.

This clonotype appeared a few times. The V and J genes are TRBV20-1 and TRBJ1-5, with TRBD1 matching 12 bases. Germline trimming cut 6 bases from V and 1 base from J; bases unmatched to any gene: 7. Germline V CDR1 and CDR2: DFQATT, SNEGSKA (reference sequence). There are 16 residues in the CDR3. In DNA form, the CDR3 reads TGCAGTGCCCGGGGACAGGGGGCGCGAAGCAATCAGCCCCAGCATTTT. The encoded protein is CSARGQGARSNQPQHF.

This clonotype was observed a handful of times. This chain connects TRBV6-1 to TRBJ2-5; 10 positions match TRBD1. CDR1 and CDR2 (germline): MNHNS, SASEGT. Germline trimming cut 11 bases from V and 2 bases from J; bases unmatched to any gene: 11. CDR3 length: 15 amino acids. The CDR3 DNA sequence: TGTGCCTGCCTCAGGACAGGGGGTTGGCAAGAGACCCAGTACTTC. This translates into CACLRTGGWQETQYF.

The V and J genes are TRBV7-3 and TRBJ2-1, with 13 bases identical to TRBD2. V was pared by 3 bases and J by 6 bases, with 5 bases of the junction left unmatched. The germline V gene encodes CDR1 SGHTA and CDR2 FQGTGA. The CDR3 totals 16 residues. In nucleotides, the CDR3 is TGTGCCAGCAGCTTGTGGACTAGCGGGAGTATCAATGAGCAGTTCTTC. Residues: CASSLWTSGSINEQFF.

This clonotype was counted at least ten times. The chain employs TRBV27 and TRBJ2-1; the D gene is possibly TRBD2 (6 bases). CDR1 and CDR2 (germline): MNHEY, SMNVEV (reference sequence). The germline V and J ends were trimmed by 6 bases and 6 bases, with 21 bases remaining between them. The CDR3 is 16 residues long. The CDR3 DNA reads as TGTGCCAGCAGCCTAATAGCGTTCGGGGGAACCAATGAGCAGTTCTTC. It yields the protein CASSLIAFGGTNEQFF.

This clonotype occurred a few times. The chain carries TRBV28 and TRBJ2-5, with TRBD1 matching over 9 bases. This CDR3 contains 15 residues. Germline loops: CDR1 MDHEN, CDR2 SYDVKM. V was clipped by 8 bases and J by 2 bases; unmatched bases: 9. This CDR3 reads CASGGAGQGQETQYF. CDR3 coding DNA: TGTGCCAGCGGCGGGGCGGGACAGGGTCAAGAGACCCAGTACTTC.

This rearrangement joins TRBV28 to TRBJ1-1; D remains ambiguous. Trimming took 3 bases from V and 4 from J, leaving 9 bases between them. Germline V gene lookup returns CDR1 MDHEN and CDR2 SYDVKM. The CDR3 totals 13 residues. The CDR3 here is CASSFMAGTEAFF. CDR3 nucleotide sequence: TGTGCCAGCAGTTTTATGGCGGGCACTGAAGCTTTCTTT.

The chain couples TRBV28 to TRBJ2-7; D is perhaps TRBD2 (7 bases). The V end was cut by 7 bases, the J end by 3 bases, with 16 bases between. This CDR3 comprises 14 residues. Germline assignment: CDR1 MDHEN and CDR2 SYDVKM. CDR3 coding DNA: TGTGCCAGCACCATAGGGGGGACTAACTACGAGCAGTACTTC. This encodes CASTIGGTNYEQYF.

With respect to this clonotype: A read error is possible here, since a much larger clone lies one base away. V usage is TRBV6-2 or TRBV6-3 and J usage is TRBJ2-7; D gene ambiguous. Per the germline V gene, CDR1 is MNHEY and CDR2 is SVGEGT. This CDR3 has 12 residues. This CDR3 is CASRRSFYERYF. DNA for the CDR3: TGTGCCAGCAGACGGTCTTTCTACGAGCGGTACTTC.

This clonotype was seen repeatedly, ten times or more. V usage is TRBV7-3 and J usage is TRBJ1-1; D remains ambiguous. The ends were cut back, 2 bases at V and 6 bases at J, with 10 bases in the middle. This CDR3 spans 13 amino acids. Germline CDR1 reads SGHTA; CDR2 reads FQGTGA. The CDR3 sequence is CASSLGGYAEAFF. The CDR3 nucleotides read TGTGCCAGCAGCTTAGGAGGGTATGCTGAAGCTTTCTTT.

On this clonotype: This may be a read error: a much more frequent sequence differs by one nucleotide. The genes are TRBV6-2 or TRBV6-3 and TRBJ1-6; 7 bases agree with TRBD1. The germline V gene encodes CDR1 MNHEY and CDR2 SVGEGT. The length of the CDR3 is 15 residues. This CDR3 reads CASSYSQGNGSPLRF. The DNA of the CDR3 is TGTGCCAGCAGTTACTCACAGGGGAACGGTTCACCCCTCCGCTTT.

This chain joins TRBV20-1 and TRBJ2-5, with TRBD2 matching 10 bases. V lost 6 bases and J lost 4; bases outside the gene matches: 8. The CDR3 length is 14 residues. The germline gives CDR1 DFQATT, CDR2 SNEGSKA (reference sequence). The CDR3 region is CSAPRLAGGETQYF. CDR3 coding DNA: TGCAGTGCGCCAAGACTAGCGGGCGGAGAGACCCAGTACTTC.

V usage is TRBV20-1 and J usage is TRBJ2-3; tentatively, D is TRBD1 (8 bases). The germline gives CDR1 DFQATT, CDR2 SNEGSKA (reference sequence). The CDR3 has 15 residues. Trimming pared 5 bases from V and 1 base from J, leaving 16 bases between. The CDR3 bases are TGCAGTGCTTCGCGGGGGACAGGAGGCACAGATACGCAGTATTTT. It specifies CSASRGTGGTDTQYF.

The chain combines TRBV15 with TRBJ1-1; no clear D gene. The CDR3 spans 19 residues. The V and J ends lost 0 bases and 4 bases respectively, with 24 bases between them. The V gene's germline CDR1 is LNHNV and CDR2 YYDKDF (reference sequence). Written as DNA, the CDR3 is TGTGCCACCAGCAGAGACGGCACCGGGAGTCTCCCTCCGATCACTGAAGCTTTCTTT. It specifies CATSRDGTGSLPPITEAFF.

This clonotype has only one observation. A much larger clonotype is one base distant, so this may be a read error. CDR3 residues: CASSLSRGVYEQYF. For the CDR3, the DNA is TGTGCCAGCAGCTTAAGCAGGGGTGTCTACGAGCAGTACTTC. This chain joins TRBV6-2 or TRBV6-3 and TRBJ2-7, with D possibly being TRBD1 (6 bases). The CDR3 loop spans 14 amino acids. Trimming left V 6 bases short and J 3 bases short, with 15 bases between. Germline V gene data show CDR1 as MNHEY and CDR2 as SVGEGT.

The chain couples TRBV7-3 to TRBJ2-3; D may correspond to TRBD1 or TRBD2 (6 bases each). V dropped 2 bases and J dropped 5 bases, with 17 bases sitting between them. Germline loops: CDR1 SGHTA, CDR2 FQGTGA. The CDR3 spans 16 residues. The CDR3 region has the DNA TGTGCCAGCAGCTTACTAGGGTTGGAGGGGGTAGATACGCAGTATTTT. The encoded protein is CASSLLGLEGVDTQYF.

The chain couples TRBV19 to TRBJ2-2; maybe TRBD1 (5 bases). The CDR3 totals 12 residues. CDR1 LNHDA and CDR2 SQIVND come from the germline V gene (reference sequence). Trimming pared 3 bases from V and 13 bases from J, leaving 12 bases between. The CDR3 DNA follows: TGTGCCAGTAGTATCGCGCAGGGTGGGCTGTTTTTT. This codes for CASSIAQGGLFF.

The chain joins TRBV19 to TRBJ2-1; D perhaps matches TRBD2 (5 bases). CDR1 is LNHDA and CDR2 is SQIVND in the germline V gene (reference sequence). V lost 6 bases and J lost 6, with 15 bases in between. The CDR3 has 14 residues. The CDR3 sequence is CASRSTRLRNEQFF. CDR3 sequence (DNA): TGTGCCAGTAGGTCCACTAGGCTCCGCAATGAGCAGTTCTTC.

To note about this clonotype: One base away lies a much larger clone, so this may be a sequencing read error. CDR3: CAGSYAGPGGYTF. In DNA, the CDR3 is TGTGCCGGCAGTTACGCAGGGCCGGGTGGCTACACCTTC. V gene TRBV6-2 or TRBV6-3 combines with J gene TRBJ1-2, with D maybe TRBD1 (5 bases). Germline CDR1 and CDR2: MNHEY and SVGEGT. This CDR3 spans 13 amino acids.

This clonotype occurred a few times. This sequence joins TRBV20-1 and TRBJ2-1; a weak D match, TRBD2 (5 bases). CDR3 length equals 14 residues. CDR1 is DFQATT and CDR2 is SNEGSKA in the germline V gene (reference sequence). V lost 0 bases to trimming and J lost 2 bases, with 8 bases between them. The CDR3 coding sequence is TGCAGTGCTAGAGAGACTATTACCTACAATGAGCAGTTCTTC. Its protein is CSARETITYNEQFF.

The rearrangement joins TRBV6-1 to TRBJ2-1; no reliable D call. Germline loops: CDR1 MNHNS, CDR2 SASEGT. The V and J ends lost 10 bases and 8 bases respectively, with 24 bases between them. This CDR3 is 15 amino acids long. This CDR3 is CAIAALSLRSDEQFF. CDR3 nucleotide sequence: TGTGCCATCGCAGCCCTGTCCCTGAGGTCGGATGAGCAGTTCTTC.